These 20 T cell receptor beta chains came from one sample sequenced in a study of identical twins. TCRdb reprocessed the 5' RACE reads with MiXCR, giving one entry per CDR3 protein. The profile covers roughly 250,000 distinct CDR3 sequences, with roughly an eighth appearing a single time and approximately 8.2% taken by the ten largest. Source material: memory (CD45RO+) T cells sorted from blood. Receptors originate from a woman aged 18-30 years in good health.

A few counts support this clonotype. The J gene is TRBJ2-7, the V gene TRBV12-3 or TRBV12-4; D is uncertain. This CDR3 has 12 residues. The germline V and J ends were trimmed by 3 bases and 3 bases, with 6 bases remaining between them. CDR3 in DNA: TGTGCCAGCAGTTTTGGGCACTACGAGCAGTACTTC. Its translation: CASSFGHYEQYF.

This clonotype was seen a few times. The CDR3 region has the DNA TGTGCCACCGGACCTCCAGGGCTCAATGAGCAGTTCTTC. Residues: CATGPPGLNEQFF. This chain uses TRBV24-1 with TRBJ2-1; D may be TRBD1 (5 bases). This CDR3 comprises 13 residues. Trimming removed 9 bases at V and 6 bases at J, with 14 bases between. Germline V gene lookup returns CDR1 KGHDR and CDR2 SFDVKD.

This clonotype was observed a handful of times. The chain employs TRBV7-9 and TRBJ2-3; D possibly matches TRBD1 or TRBD2 (5 bases each). The germline gives CDR1 SEHNR, CDR2 FQNEAQ (reference sequence). The V and J ends lost 3 bases and 0 bases respectively, with 16 bases between them. This CDR3 comprises 17 residues. The CDR3 coding sequence is TGTGCCAGCAGCTTCCTCAAGGGACGGCGGAGCACAGATACGCAGTATTTT. Amino acids: CASSFLKGRRSTDTQYF.

Only a few counts were recorded for this clonotype. The chain employs TRBV19 and TRBJ1-2; 7 bases line up with TRBD1. V gave up 4 bases and J gave up 7 bases; unmatched junction bases: 9. The CDR3 spans 14 residues. Per the germline V gene, CDR1 is LNHDA and CDR2 is SQIVND (reference sequence). The CDR3 loop is CASSRGTGDSGYTF. In DNA form, the CDR3 reads TGTGCCAGTAGTAGAGGCACAGGGGACTCTGGCTACACCTTC.

Written as DNA, the CDR3 is TGTGCCAGCAGTGGGACAGCCATTCGGAATTCACCCCTCCACTTT. Translated, it gives CASSGTAIRNSPLHF. This chain links TRBV6-1 with TRBJ1-6; tentative D call: TRBD1 (6 bases). The V and J ends lost 4 bases and 7 bases respectively, with 14 bases between them. The CDR3 is 15 residues long. CDR1 is MNHNS, CDR2 SASEGT, per germline.

Only a few counts were recorded for this clonotype. The rearrangement links TRBV7-7 to TRBJ2-5, with unresolved D. The germline V gene has CDR1 SSHAT and CDR2 FNYEAQ (reference sequence). The CDR3 runs 13 residues. V lost 2 bases and J lost 3, with 7 bases in between. The CDR3 protein is CASSLRVKETQYF. CDR3 sequence (DNA): TGTGCCAGCAGCTTAAGGGTGAAAGAGACCCAGTACTTC.

There are a few counts of this clonotype. J is TRBJ1-2 and V is TRBV9, with D perhaps TRBD1 (6 bases). This CDR3 is built from 16 residues. Trimming cost V 0 bases and J 1 base, with 13 bases left between them. Germline CDR1 SGDLS, CDR2 YYNGEE. The CDR3 nucleotides read TGTGCCAGCAGCGTAGAAGGGGGGCTGGGTAACTATGGCTACACCTTC. It translates to CASSVEGGLGNYGYTF.

This clonotype was detected many times. This sequence joins TRBV7-2 and TRBJ2-7; D perhaps matches TRBD1 (5 bases). Between the trimmed V and J ends, which lost 2 bases and 3 bases, there was a span of 8 bases. The germline gives CDR1 SGHTA, CDR2 FQGNSA. The CDR3 is 13 residues long. CDR3 protein: CASSLNRNYEQYF. For the CDR3, the DNA is TGTGCCAGCAGCTTAAACAGGAACTACGAGCAGTACTTC.

This clonotype was detected ten times or more. The chain links TRBV20-1 to TRBJ1-1; D gene uncertain. This CDR3 has 12 amino acids. Germline V lookup: CDR1 DFQATT, CDR2 SNEGSKA (reference sequence). V was shortened by 5 bases and J by 4 bases, with 11 bases between the two germline ends. As DNA, the CDR3 is TGCAGTGCTTCCCCGTGGGCCACTGAAGCTTTCTTT. It translates to CSASPWATEAFF.

This clonotype has just a few counts. Here the CDR3 DNA reads TGCAGCGTGATTGGCAGAACCAGGGAAAAACTGTTTTTT. Residues: CSVIGRTREKLFF. J is TRBJ1-4 and V is TRBV29-1; D unresolved. The CDR3 is 13 amino acids. The V gene lost 6 bases and the J gene lost 8 bases, with 16 bases spanning the gap. Germline lookup yields CDR1 SQVTM and CDR2 ANQGSEA. The full variable domain, completed using reference TRBV29-1 and TRBJ1-4, is SAVISQKPSRDICQRGTSLTIQCQVDSQVTMMFWYRQQPGQSLTLIATANQGSEATYESGFVIDKFPISRPNLTFSTLTVSNMSPEDSSIYLCSVIGRTREKLFFGSGTQLSVL.

This clonotype has a handful of counts. The chain couples TRBV5-1 to TRBJ1-1; 7 bases line up with TRBD1. There are 12 residues in the CDR3. Germline V CDR1 and CDR2: SGHRS, YFSETQ. V shed 5 bases, J shed 6 bases, and the junction held 4 bases outside the gene matches. The CDR3 DNA follows: TGCGCCAGCAGGGCAGGGGGTCCTGAAGCTTTCTTT. Residues: CASRAGGPEAFF. The full variable domain, completed using reference TRBV5-1 and TRBJ1-1, is KAGVTQTPRYLIKTRGQQVTLSCSPISGHRSVSWYQQTPGQGLQFLFEYFSETQRNKGNFPGRFSGRQFSNSRSEMNVSTLELGDSALYLCASRAGGPEAFFGQGTRLTVV.

This chain connects TRBV6-4 to TRBJ2-3; perhaps TRBD2 as D (5 bases). V was clipped by 3 bases and J by 4 bases, with 11 bases between them. Germline V gene data show CDR1 as MRHNA and CDR2 as SNTAGT. The CDR3 sequence is 14 residues long. The CDR3 coding sequence is TGTGCCAGCAGTGAAGGGCTAGCCTCAGATACGCAGTATTTT. Translated, it gives CASSEGLASDTQYF.

This clonotype was counted many times. V is TRBV5-1 and J is TRBJ2-1; 10 nucleotides line up with TRBD2. V was clipped by 3 bases and J by 4 bases; unmatched bases: 7. The CDR3 is made up of 16 amino acids. The germline V gene encodes CDR1 SGHRS and CDR2 YFSETQ. The CDR3 loop reads CASSSRLAGIYNEQFF. CDR3 nucleotide sequence: TGCGCCAGCAGCTCAAGACTAGCGGGTATATACAATGAGCAGTTCTTC. Full variable domain (rest looked up from reference TRBV5-1 and TRBJ2-1): KAGVTQTPRYLIKTRGQQVTLSCSPISGHRSVSWYQQTPGQGLQFLFEYFSETQRNKGNFPGRFSGRQFSNSRSEMNVSTLELGDSALYLCASSSRLAGIYNEQFFGPGTRLTVL.

The chain employs TRBV29-1 and TRBJ2-7, with D tentatively TRBD2 (5 bases). Trimming took off 7 bases at V and 5 bases at J, with 18 bases between the two ends. Looked up from germline, CDR1 is SQVTM and CDR2 is ANQGSEA. The CDR3 is made up of 13 amino acids. CDR3 sequence: CSARLASYDEQYF. The DNA for the CDR3 is TGCAGCGCCAGATTAGCGAGTTACGACGAGCAGTACTTC.

V is TRBV7-2 and J is TRBJ2-7; 8 bases agree with TRBD1. V was pared by 5 bases and J by 4 bases, with 4 bases of the junction left unmatched. The CDR3 is 13 amino acids. In germline, CDR1 is SGHTA, CDR2 FQGNSA. The CDR3 region is CASSHGQGYEQYF. DNA for the CDR3: TGTGCCAGCAGCCACGGACAGGGTTACGAGCAGTACTTC.

Written as DNA, the CDR3 is TGTGCCAGCTCACCATGGACGGCAGATACGCAGTATTTT. Translation: CASSPWTADTQYF. The gene calls are TRBV18 and TRBJ2-3; D is unclear. CDR1 and CDR2 from the germline V gene are KGHSH and LQKENI. V was trimmed by 2 bases and J by 4 bases, leaving 7 bases between them. CDR3 size: 13 residues.

This clonotype was detected ten times or more. The V and J genes are TRBV10-3 and TRBJ2-2; 7 nucleotides line up with TRBD1. This CDR3 spans 13 amino acids. CDR1 and CDR2 (germline): ENHRY, SYGVKD. Unmatched junction bases numbered 5, after V lost 10 bases and J lost 3 bases. The CDR3 DNA follows: TGTGCCAGAAGGCAGGGGGACACCGGGGAGCTGTTTTTT. The encoded protein is CARRQGDTGELFF.

This chain joins TRBV4-3 and TRBJ2-3, with D unclear. V lost 0 bases to trimming and J lost 0 bases, with 13 bases between them. The CDR3 is 17 amino acids. Germline V CDR1 and CDR2: LGHNA, YSLEER. The CDR3 DNA reads as TGCGCCAGCAGCCAAGATCCATCTCCACCTAGCACAGATACGCAGTATTTT. Amino acid sequence: CASSQDPSPPSTDTQYF.

The chain links TRBV20-1 to TRBJ2-3; D may be TRBD1 or TRBD2 (5 bases each). Trimming removed 3 bases at V and 2 bases at J, with 21 bases between. The CDR3 runs 17 residues. Germline V gives CDR1 DFQATT, CDR2 SNEGSKA (reference sequence). Here the CDR3 reads CSASPGPPKSLTDTQYF. CDR3 DNA sequence: TGCAGTGCTAGCCCGGGACCCCCAAAATCTCTCACAGATACGCAGTATTTT.

This chain connects TRBV28 to TRBJ2-7; D tentatively reads TRBD1 or TRBD2 (5 bases each). Trimming stripped 7 bases from V and 9 bases from J, with 13 bases between. This CDR3 is 11 amino acids long. CDR1 is MDHEN and CDR2 is SYDVKM in the germline V gene. CDR3 region: CASTRGGRQYF. CDR3 coding DNA: TGTGCCAGCACCCGTGGGGGACGGCAGTACTTC. Complete variable domain (other parts from reference TRBV28 and TRBJ2-7): DVKVTQSSRYLVKRTGEKVFLECVQDMDHENMFWYRQDPGLGLRLIYFSYDVKMKEKGDIPEGYSVSREKKERFSLILESASTNQTSMYLCASTRGGRQYFGPGTRLTVT.